Below are 21 T cell receptor beta chains sequenced from a single sample in a study of early T cells in non-severe SARS-CoV-2 infection (dated by TCRdb to about 2021). Libraries came from 5' RACE. The sequencing machine was a NextSeq 500. TCRdb reworked the public reads: Q25 trimming with fastp, MiXCR clone assembly, productive beta chains retained. Rows matching on CDR3 protein sequence are summarized as one entry with the most common DNA and genes. In all, the sample holds about 60,000 distinct CDR3 sequences, and around 13% of those were seen once. Around 4.6% of the sample is taken by the ten largest. The source material was whole blood. These receptors all come from an adult who was a healthcare worker with PCR-confirmed SARS-CoV-2 infection or an uninfected control (not recorded which).

This clonotype was observed many times. The chain carries TRBV12-3 or TRBV12-4 and TRBJ2-1; a weak D match, TRBD2 (5 bases). There are 14 residues in the CDR3. Trimming pared 6 bases from V and 0 bases from J, leaving 9 bases between. The CDR3: CASRGGRSYNEQFF. In DNA form, the CDR3 reads TGTGCCAGCAGGGGCGGGCGCTCCTACAATGAGCAGTTCTTC.

The chain uses TRBV20-1 and TRBJ1-6; D possibly corresponds to TRBD1 (6 bases). The CDR3 sequence is 16 residues long. The V and J ends lost 1 base and 7 bases respectively, with 17 bases between them. The germline gives CDR1 DFQATT, CDR2 SNEGSKA (reference sequence). The CDR3 nucleotides read TGCAGTGCTAGAGGTCTTCGGGGGCAGGGGAATTCACCCCTCCACTTT. Its translation is CSARGLRGQGNSPLHF.

This clonotype was seen more than once but under ten times. This chain joins TRBV18 and TRBJ1-1; D is ambiguous. The V gene lost 9 bases and the J gene lost 4 bases, with 15 bases spanning the gap. This CDR3 comprises 13 residues. Germline CDR1 is KGHSH and CDR2 is LQKENI. CDR3 region: CASCERQATEAFF. The CDR3 bases are TGTGCCAGTTGTGAAAGGCAGGCCACTGAAGCTTTCTTT.

This clonotype was counted many times. The junction departs from the called germline gene at one end, perhaps through a read error. The CDR3 sequence is CSAGEGKGYHYEQYF. In DNA, the CDR3 is TGCAGTGCTGGAGAGGGAAAGGGATATCATTACGAGCAGTACTTC. The J gene is TRBJ2-7, the V gene TRBV20-1, with D possibly TRBD2 on 5 matching bases. CDR3 length: 15 amino acids. Germline assignment: CDR1 DFQATT and CDR2 SNEGSKA (reference sequence).

This clonotype was observed a handful of times. CDR3 DNA sequence: TGTGCCAGCAGCCAAGATTCGGGGCAGAACGAAAAACTGTTTTTT. It is translated as CASSQDSGQNEKLFF. This chain joins TRBV3-1 and TRBJ1-4, with D perhaps matching TRBD1 (5 bases). V lost 0 bases, J lost 8 bases, and 13 bases lay in between. CDR3 size: 15 residues. The germline CDR1 and CDR2 sequences are LGHDT and YNNKEL (reference sequence).

The chain links TRBV7-8 to TRBJ1-2, with unresolved D. The V end lost 5 bases, the J end lost 5 bases, and 6 bases lay between the germline ends. The CDR3 extends over 11 amino acids. Germline V CDR1 and CDR2: SGHVS, FQNEAQ. CDR3 loop: CASSRIYGYTF. In DNA, the CDR3 is TGTGCCAGCAGCCGCATATATGGCTACACCTTC.

In this sample, this clonotype turned up many times. The rearrangement links TRBV2 to TRBJ2-7; D perhaps matches TRBD2 (6 bases). Germline lookup yields CDR1 SNHLY and CDR2 FYNNEI. The CDR3 runs 14 residues. V dropped 4 bases and J dropped 0 bases, with 10 bases sitting between them. The CDR3 sequence is CASSGSGFSYEQYF. The CDR3 nucleotides are TGTGCCAGCAGTGGTAGCGGTTTCTCCTACGAGCAGTACTTC. Full variable domain (rest looked up from reference TRBV2 and TRBJ2-7): EPEVTQTPSHQVTQMGQEVILRCVPISNHLYFYWYRQILGQKVEFLVSFYNNEISEKSEIFDDQFSVERPDGSNFTLKIRSTKLEDSAMYFCASSGSGFSYEQYFGPGTRLTVT.

This clonotype has a count of ten or more. This chain links TRBV13 with TRBJ1-2; TRBD1 might be the D (6 bases). The CDR3 runs to 13 residues. V was trimmed by 11 bases and J by 5 bases, leaving 18 bases between them. Per the germline V gene, CDR1 is PRHDT and CDR2 is FYEKMQ (reference sequence). DNA of the CDR3: TGTGCCGAGAAGGGGGAGGCGTCGTATGGCTACACCTTC. Residues: CAEKGEASYGYTF.

This clonotype was detected ten times or more. The rearrangement uses TRBV28 and TRBJ2-7; D is possibly TRBD1 (5 bases). The CDR3 is made up of 14 amino acids. Germline-derived CDR1 and CDR2 are MDHEN and SYDVKM. V was trimmed by 5 bases and J by 2 bases, leaving 13 bases between them. Here the CDR3 reads CASSPDSFAYEQYF. The DNA for the CDR3 is TGTGCCAGCAGTCCCGACAGTTTTGCCTACGAGCAGTACTTC.

This chain joins TRBV15 and TRBJ2-3; D not resolved. CDR3 size: 13 residues. V lost 9 bases and J 2 bases, leaving 12 bases between the germline ends. From germline, CDR1 is LNHNV and CDR2 YYDKDF (reference sequence). CDR3: CATMTLNTDTQYF. CDR3 coding DNA: TGTGCCACTATGACCTTAAACACAGATACGCAGTATTTT. The entire variable domain, with the rest obtained from reference TRBV15 and TRBJ2-3, is as follows: DAMVIQNPRYQVTQFGKPVTLSCSQTLNHNVMYWYQQKSSQAPKLLFHYYDKDFNNEADTPDNFQSRRPNTSFCFLDIRSPGLGDTAMYLCATMTLNTDTQYFGPGTRLTVL.

V is TRBV28 and J is TRBJ2-1; 7 bases are shared with TRBD2. V shed 5 bases and J 0 bases; nucleotides not matched to a gene: 10. Germline-derived CDR1 and CDR2 are MDHEN and SYDVKM. The CDR3 runs 17 residues. In DNA form, the CDR3 reads TGTGCCAGCAGTACCCTGGGAGGGCAGAGCTCCTACAATGAGCAGTTCTTC. This encodes CASSTLGGQSSYNEQFF.

This clonotype was seen ten or more times. This chain connects TRBV7-6 to TRBJ2-5; D may be TRBD2 (5 bases). This CDR3 is built from 12 residues. Between the trimmed V and J ends, which lost 8 bases and 2 bases, there was a span of 9 bases. Germline loops: CDR1 SGHVS, CDR2 FNYEAQ. The CDR3 DNA reads TGTGCCAGCGCGAGGGAACAAGAGACCCAGTACTTC. Amino acids: CASAREQETQYF.

This clonotype showed up just a few times. The chain links TRBV6-2 or TRBV6-3 to TRBJ2-5, with TRBD2 matching 15 bases. V dropped 6 bases and J dropped 3; count of bases not matched to a gene: 2. This CDR3 spans 15 amino acids. In germline, CDR1 is MNHEY, CDR2 SVGEGT. The CDR3 sequence: CASRGTSGRKETQYF. CDR3 bases: TGTGCCAGCAGAGGGACTAGCGGGAGGAAAGAGACCCAGTACTTC.

The rearrangement links TRBV30 to TRBJ2-3; D may correspond to TRBD1 or TRBD2 (5 bases each). Germline CDR1 GTSNPN, CDR2 SVGIG (reference sequence). Deletions cut 3 bases from V and 2 bases from J, with 9 bases between. The CDR3 sequence is 13 residues long. CDR3 DNA: TGTGCCTGGAGCCCGGGGCTCACAGATACGCAGTATTTT. Translation gives CAWSPGLTDTQYF. The full variable domain, with the rest looked up from reference TRBV30 and TRBJ2-3, is SQTIHQWPATLVQPVGSPLSLECTVEGTSNPNLYWYRQAAGRGLQLLFYSVGIGQISSEVPQNLSASRPQDRQFILSSKKLLLSDSGFYLCAWSPGLTDTQYFGPGTRLTVL.

This clonotype was detected many times. The chain links TRBV20-1 to TRBJ1-6; D remains unclear. Trimming took 6 bases from V and 7 from J, leaving 16 bases between them. The germline V gene has CDR1 DFQATT and CDR2 SNEGSKA (reference sequence). The CDR3 length is 14 residues. DNA of the CDR3: TGCAGTGCCCCGCTAGGCCCCGCCAATTCACCCCTCCACTTT. Residues: CSAPLGPANSPLHF.

This clonotype came up a few times. The V and J genes are TRBV6-1 and TRBJ2-7; possibly TRBD2 for D (6 bases). V gave up 6 bases and J gave up 2 bases, with 14 bases separating them. This CDR3 region has 14 residues. CDR1 is MNHNS and CDR2 is SASEGT in the germline V gene. The DNA for the CDR3 is TGTGCCAGCAGAGGGACTCTGCCAACCTACGAGCAGTACTTC. Amino acids: CASRGTLPTYEQYF.

This clonotype was counted a few times. The chain uses TRBV18 and TRBJ2-3, with D possibly TRBD1 on 5 matching bases. This CDR3 spans 14 amino acids. Germline-derived CDR1 and CDR2 are KGHSH and LQKENI. V lost 6 bases to trimming and J lost 2 bases, with 12 bases between them. This CDR3 is CASSPQGPTDTQYF. The CDR3 DNA reads as TGTGCCAGCTCGCCCCAGGGCCCCACAGATACGCAGTATTTT.

This clonotype has a count of ten or more. This chain uses TRBV2 with TRBJ2-2, with D possibly matching TRBD2 (6 bases). From germline, CDR1 is SNHLY and CDR2 FYNNEI. Trimming took off 3 bases at V and 5 bases at J, with 10 bases between the two ends. CDR3 length: 14 residues. CDR3 sequence (DNA): TGTGCCAGCAGTGAGGGGGGTGGAACCGGGGAGCTGTTTTTT. This sequence encodes CASSEGGGTGELFF.

This sequence joins TRBV10-1 and TRBJ1-5; D possibly corresponds to TRBD1 (5 bases). The ends were cut back, 6 bases at V and 0 bases at J, with 12 bases in the middle. The germline V gene encodes CDR1 WNHNN and CDR2 SYGVQD (reference sequence). The CDR3 runs to 15 residues. CDR3 DNA sequence: TGCGCCAGCAGGACAGCCGGGGTTAGCAATCAGCCCCAGCATTTT. Encoded protein: CASRTAGVSNQPQHF.

Written as DNA, the CDR3 is TGTGCCAGCAGCAACGACAAGGTGTACAATTCACCCCTCCACTTT. Translating gives CASSNDKVYNSPLHF. This sequence joins TRBV6-5 and TRBJ1-6, with unresolved D. The CDR3 totals 15 residues. The germline V gene has CDR1 MNHEY and CDR2 SVGAGI. Trimming stripped 6 bases from V and 7 bases from J, with 16 bases between.

In its sample, this clonotype was seen a few times. This chain's CDR3 is CATSPPSGRRNEKLFF. For the CDR3, the DNA is TGTGCCACCAGCCCGCCCTCAGGGCGTCGGAACGAAAAACTGTTTTTT. The chain carries TRBV15 and TRBJ1-4; the D gene is possibly TRBD1 (5 bases). Germline V gene lookup returns CDR1 LNHNV and CDR2 YYDKDF (reference sequence). Trimming left V 5 bases short and J 8 bases short, with 21 bases between. This CDR3 comprises 16 residues.